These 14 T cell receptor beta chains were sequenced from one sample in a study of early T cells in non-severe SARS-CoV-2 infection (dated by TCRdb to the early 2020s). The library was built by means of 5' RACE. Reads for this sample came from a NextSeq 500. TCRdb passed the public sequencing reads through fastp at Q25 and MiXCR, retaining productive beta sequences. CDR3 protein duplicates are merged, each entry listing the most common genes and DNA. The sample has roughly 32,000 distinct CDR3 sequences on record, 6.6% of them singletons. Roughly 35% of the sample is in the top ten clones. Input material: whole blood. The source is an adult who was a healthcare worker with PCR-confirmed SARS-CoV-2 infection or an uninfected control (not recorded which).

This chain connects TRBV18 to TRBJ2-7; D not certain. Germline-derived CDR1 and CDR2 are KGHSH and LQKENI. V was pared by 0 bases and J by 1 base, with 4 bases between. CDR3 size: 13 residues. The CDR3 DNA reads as TGTGCCAGCTCACCACCGAGTTCCTACGAGCAGTACTTC. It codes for CASSPPSSYEQYF.

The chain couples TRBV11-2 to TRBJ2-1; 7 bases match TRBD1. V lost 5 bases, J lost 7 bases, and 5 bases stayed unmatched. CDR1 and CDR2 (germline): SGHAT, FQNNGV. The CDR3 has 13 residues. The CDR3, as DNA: TGTGCCAGCAGCCCCGTACAGGGGAATGAGCAGTTCTTC. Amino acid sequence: CASSPVQGNEQFF.

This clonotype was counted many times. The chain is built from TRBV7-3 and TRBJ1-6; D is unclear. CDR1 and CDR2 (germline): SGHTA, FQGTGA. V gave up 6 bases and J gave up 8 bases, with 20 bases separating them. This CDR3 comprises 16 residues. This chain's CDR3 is CASRVRYGPEDSPLHF. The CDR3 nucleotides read TGTGCCAGCAGGGTAAGATACGGACCCGAAGATTCACCCCTCCACTTT.

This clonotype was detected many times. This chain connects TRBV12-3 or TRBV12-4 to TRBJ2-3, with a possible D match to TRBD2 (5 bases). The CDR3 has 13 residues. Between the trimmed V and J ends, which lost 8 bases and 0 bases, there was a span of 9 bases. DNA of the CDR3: TGTGCCAGCCATCCGGGGAGCACAGATACGCAGTATTTT. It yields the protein CASHPGSTDTQYF.

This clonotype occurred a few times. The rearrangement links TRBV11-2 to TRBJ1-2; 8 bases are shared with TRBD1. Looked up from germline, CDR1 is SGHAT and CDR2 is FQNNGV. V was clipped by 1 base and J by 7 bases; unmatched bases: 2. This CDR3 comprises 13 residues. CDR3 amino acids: CASSLVRGPGYTF. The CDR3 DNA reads TGTGCCAGCAGCTTAGTCAGGGGGCCTGGCTACACCTTC.

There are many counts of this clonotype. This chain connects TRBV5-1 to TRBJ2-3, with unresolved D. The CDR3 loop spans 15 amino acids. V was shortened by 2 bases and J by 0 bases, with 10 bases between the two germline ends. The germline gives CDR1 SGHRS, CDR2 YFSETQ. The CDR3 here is CASSFTRASTDTQYF. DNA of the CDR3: TGCGCCAGCAGCTTCACCCGGGCGAGCACAGATACGCAGTATTTT.

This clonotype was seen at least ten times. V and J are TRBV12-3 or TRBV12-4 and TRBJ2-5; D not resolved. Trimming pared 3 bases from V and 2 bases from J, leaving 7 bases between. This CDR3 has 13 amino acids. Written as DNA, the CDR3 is TGTGCCAGCAGTTTCAGACATCAAGAGACCCAGTACTTC. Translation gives CASSFRHQETQYF.

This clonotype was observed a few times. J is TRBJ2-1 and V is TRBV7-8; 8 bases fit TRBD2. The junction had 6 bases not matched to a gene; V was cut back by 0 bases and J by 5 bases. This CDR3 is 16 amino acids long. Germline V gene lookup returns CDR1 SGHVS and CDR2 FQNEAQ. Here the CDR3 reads CASSLAPSGRHNEQFF. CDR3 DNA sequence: TGTGCCAGCAGCTTAGCCCCTAGCGGGCGGCACAATGAGCAGTTCTTC.

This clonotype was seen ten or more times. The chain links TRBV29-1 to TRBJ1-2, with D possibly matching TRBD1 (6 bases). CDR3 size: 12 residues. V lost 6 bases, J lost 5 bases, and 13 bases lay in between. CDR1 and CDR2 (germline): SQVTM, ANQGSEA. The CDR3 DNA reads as TGCAGCGTCCGGGACACCCGGTATGGCTACACCTTC. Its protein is CSVRDTRYGYTF.

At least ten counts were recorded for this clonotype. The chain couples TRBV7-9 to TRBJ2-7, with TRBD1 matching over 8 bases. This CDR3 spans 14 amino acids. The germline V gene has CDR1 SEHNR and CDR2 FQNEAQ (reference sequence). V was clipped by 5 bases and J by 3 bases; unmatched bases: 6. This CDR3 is CASSHPDRVYEQYF. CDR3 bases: TGTGCCAGCAGCCACCCGGACAGGGTCTACGAGCAGTACTTC.

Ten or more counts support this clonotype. The CDR3 is CASSPNRAPLYGYTF. The DNA of the CDR3 is TGTGCCAGCTCACCCAACAGGGCCCCTTTGTATGGCTACACCTTC. V gene TRBV18 combines with J gene TRBJ1-2, with D possibly being TRBD1 (6 bases). The CDR3 loop spans 15 amino acids. Germline V gene sequence: CDR1 KGHSH, CDR2 LQKENI. V was shortened by 3 bases and J by 5 bases, with 16 bases between the two germline ends.

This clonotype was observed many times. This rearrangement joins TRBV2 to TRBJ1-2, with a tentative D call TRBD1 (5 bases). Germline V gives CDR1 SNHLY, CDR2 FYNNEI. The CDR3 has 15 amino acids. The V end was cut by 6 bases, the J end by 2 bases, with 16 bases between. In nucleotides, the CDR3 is TGTGCCAGCAGCCAGGAGGGGATCACAAACTATGGCTACACCTTC. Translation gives CASSQEGITNYGYTF. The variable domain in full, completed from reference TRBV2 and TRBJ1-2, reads EPEVTQTPSHQVTQMGQEVILRCVPISNHLYFYWYRQILGQKVEFLVSFYNNEISEKSEIFDDQFSVERPDGSNFTLKIRSTKLEDSAMYFCASSQEGITNYGYTFGSGTRLTVV.

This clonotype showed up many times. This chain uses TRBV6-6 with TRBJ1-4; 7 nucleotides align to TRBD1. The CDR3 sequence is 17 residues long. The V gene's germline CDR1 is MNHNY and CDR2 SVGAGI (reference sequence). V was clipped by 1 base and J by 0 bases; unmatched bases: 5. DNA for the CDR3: TGTGCCAGCAGTTACTTGGGGGACAGTACAACTAATGAAAAACTGTTTTTT. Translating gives CASSYLGDSTTNEKLFF.

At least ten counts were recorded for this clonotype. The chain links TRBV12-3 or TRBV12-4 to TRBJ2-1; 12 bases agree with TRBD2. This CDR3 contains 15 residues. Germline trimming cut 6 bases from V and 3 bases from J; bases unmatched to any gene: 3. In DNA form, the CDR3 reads TGTGCCAGCAGGGTGGGACTAGCGGGCTACAATGAGCAGTTCTTC. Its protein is CASRVGLAGYNEQFF.